A single sample is the source of the 9 T cell receptor beta chains below, sequenced in a study of CD8+ T cells in alopecia areata. The authors extracted RNA and reverse transcribed it into cDNA as the sequencing template. Repertoires were generated with immunoSEQ multiplex PCR, while TCRdb's copy carries only in-frame clones and drops some. The sample includes some 80,000 clones, approximately 72% of them seen just once. Treatment defined: oral pan-JAK inhibitor, 5-10 mg twice daily. The sample in question was CD8+ T cells sorted from blood, obtained at week 24, from a patient treated with tofacitinib. These receptors originate from a human donor with alopecia areata.

The chain couples TRBV29-1 to TRBJ1-1; D call uncertain. V was cut by 7 bases and J by 1 base, with 10 bases left in between. The CDR3 covers 12 residues. The germline gives CDR1 SQVTM, CDR2 ANQGSEA. CDR3 in DNA: TGCAGCGCTCCAGAAGGGAACACTGAAGCTTTCTTT. This gives the protein CSAPEGNTEAFF.

This sequence joins TRBV9 and TRBJ1-2; TRBD1 matches at 12 bases. The length of the CDR3 is 15 residues. CDR1 is SGDLS, CDR2 YYNGEE, per germline. V lost 2 bases to trimming and J lost 2 bases; unmatched junction nucleotides: 1. DNA of the CDR3: TGTGCCAGCAGCGTGGGACAGGGGGCAAACTATGGCTACACCTTC. It yields the protein CASSVGQGANYGYTF.

V gene TRBV4-3 combines with J gene TRBJ2-5, with 8 bases that match TRBD2. V shed 1 base, J shed 0 bases, and the junction held 13 bases outside the gene matches. CDR1 is LGHNA and CDR2 is YSLEER in the germline V gene. This CDR3 is 19 amino acids long. CDR3 in amino acids: CASSQVSAGGYTDQETQYF. CDR3 in DNA: TGCGCCAGCAGCCAAGTGTCCGCGGGGGGCTACACCGACCAAGAGACCCAGTACTTC.

This chain joins TRBV13 and TRBJ2-7; 10 bases map to TRBD2. Losses at the gene ends were 5 bases for V and 3 bases for J; bases not matched to a gene: 7. The CDR3 sequence is 15 residues long. CDR1 and CDR2 (germline): PRHDT, FYEKMQ (reference sequence). The CDR3 loop is CASSGQREGNYEQYF. The CDR3 nucleotides are TGTGCCAGCAGCGGCCAGCGGGAGGGAAACTACGAGCAGTACTTC.

V usage is TRBV2 and J usage is TRBJ2-5; D uncertain. V was shortened by 1 base and J by 0 bases, with 9 bases between the two germline ends. The germline V gene encodes CDR1 SNHLY and CDR2 FYNNEI. The CDR3 contains 15 residues. The CDR3 DNA is TGTGCCAGCAGTGAAGGACACCAGTACCAAGAGACCCAGTACTTC. Translation gives CASSEGHQYQETQYF.

This clone has a single count. The chain uses TRBV9 and TRBJ2-3; weak D call: TRBD1 (6 bases). Germline CDR1 is SGDLS and CDR2 is YYNGEE. The CDR3 is 13 residues long. V was trimmed by 3 bases and J by 9 bases, leaving 14 bases between them. CDR3 sequence reads: CASSGGRQETQYF. CDR3 bases: TGTGCCAGCAGCGGAGGTCGACAGGAGACGCAGTATTTT.

The rearrangement uses TRBV29-1 and TRBJ2-7; D ambiguous. Deletions cut 7 bases from V and 1 base from J, with 14 bases between. CDR1 and CDR2 from the germline V gene are SQVTM and ANQGSEA. The CDR3 consists of 13 residues. The CDR3, as DNA: TGCAGCGCGTTGGAGAGACGGTCCTACGAGCAGTACTTC. Translation: CSALERRSYEQYF.

The rearrangement uses TRBV5-1 and TRBJ2-7; D unresolved. The germline V and J ends were trimmed by 1 base and 7 bases, with 12 bases remaining between them. Germline loops: CDR1 SGHRS, CDR2 YFSETQ. This CDR3 comprises 13 residues. The CDR3 loop reads CASSLSRVGEQYF. The CDR3 nucleotides are TGCGCCAGCAGCTTGTCTAGGGTGGGGGAGCAGTACTTC. Using reference TRBV5-1 and TRBJ2-7 for the parts outside the CDR3, the full variable domain is KAGVTQTPRYLIKTRGQQVTLSCSPISGHRSVSWYQQTPGQGLQFLFEYFSETQRNKGNFPGRFSGRQFSNSRSEMNVSTLELGDSALYLCASSLSRVGEQYFGPGTRLTVT.

This clone was detected only once. The V call is TRBV27, the J call TRBJ2-1; 8 bases are a match to TRBD2. CDR1 and CDR2 from the germline V gene are MNHEY and SMNVEV (reference sequence). With 6 bases clipped from V and 7 bases from J, the junction kept 5 bases outside the gene matches. The CDR3 spans 13 residues. The CDR3 DNA sequence: TGTGCCAGCAGACGGGGGGGGTCGAATGAGCAGTTCTTC. Translation gives CASRRGGSNEQFF.